The 27 T cell receptor beta chains below come from one sample, sequenced in a study of cytomegalovirus exposure and HLA in healthy donors (dated by TCRdb to between 2016 and 2019). The library was built by means of the immunoSEQ multiplex PCR assay. The multiplex PCR relied on a mix of 60 forward primers for TCR Vbeta segments and 13 reverse primers for TCR Jbeta segments. TCRdb retrieved this table from immuneACCESS and kept in-frame rearrangements only. Not all clones are present; in checked studies, unresolved V genes account for under half, and no reason is known for the remainder. The sample records under 150,000 clones, about 74% of which are singletons. Of the sample, 4.5% to 5% falls within the top ten clones. Specimen: PBMCs. All receptors derive from a woman between 45 and 60 years old in good health and CMV-seronegative.

The genes are TRBV18 and TRBJ2-5, with TRBD1 identical over 7 bases. CDR3 length equals 14 residues. Germline assignment: CDR1 KGHSH and CDR2 LQKENI. Germline trimming cut 2 bases from V and 5 bases from J; bases unmatched to any gene: 5. This CDR3 is CASSPTGASETQYF. The CDR3 bases are TGTGCCAGCTCACCAACAGGGGCCTCGGAGACCCAGTACTTC.

A few counts support this clone. The chain combines TRBV10-3 with TRBJ1-1; 9 positions match TRBD1. After removal of 3 bases from V and 12 bases from J, the junction contained 5 bases not matched to a gene. The length of the CDR3 is 12 residues. In germline, CDR1 is ENHRY, CDR2 SYGVKD. CDR3 amino acids: CAISDGDRVTFF. CDR3 nucleotide sequence: TGTGCCATCAGTGATGGGGACAGGGTGACTTTCTTT.

The chain couples TRBV30 to TRBJ2-3; 9 bases map to TRBD2. The CDR3 loop spans 16 amino acids. V was pared by 3 bases and J by 0 bases, with 7 bases of the junction left unmatched. The germline V gene encodes CDR1 GTSNPN and CDR2 SVGIG (reference sequence). CDR3 loop: CAWRTSGGFSTDTQYF. DNA of the CDR3: TGTGCCTGGAGGACAAGCGGGGGGTTTAGCACAGATACGCAGTATTTT.

This chain links TRBV27 with TRBJ2-1; TRBD2 agrees at 7 bases. V trimming: 5 bases; J trimming: 4 bases; junction bases outside the gene matches: 11. The germline gives CDR1 MNHEY, CDR2 SMNVEV (reference sequence). There are 16 residues in the CDR3. CDR3 sequence (DNA): TGTGCCAGCAGTCCGGCGGGGACTATTCGGTACAATGAGCAGTTCTTC. Protein product: CASSPAGTIRYNEQFF.

There are a few counts of this clone. This chain connects TRBV28 to TRBJ1-4, with D hard to call. This CDR3 has 15 amino acids. From germline, CDR1 is MDHEN and CDR2 SYDVKM. V lost 7 bases to trimming and J lost 4 bases, with 16 bases between them. CDR3 sequence reads: CASTPSLGVNEKLFF. For the CDR3, the DNA is TGTGCCAGCACCCCGAGTCTCGGGGTTAATGAAAAACTGTTTTTT.

The chain uses TRBV7-2 and TRBJ1-1; no clear D gene. The CDR3 contains 15 residues. V shed 0 bases and J shed 4 bases, with 12 bases lying between them. From germline, CDR1 is SGHTA and CDR2 FQGNSA. CDR3 sequence: CASSLALAGPTEAFF. As DNA, the CDR3 is TGTGCCAGCAGCTTAGCGCTGGCAGGCCCCACTGAAGCTTTCTTT.

This chain uses TRBV6-1 with TRBJ1-5, with D perhaps matching TRBD1 (6 bases). Germline V gene lookup returns CDR1 MNHNS and CDR2 SASEGT. Trimming took 7 bases from V and 6 from J, leaving 13 bases between them. The CDR3 has 13 residues. The CDR3 nucleotides read TGTGCCAGCACGAACAGGGTGAGTCAGCCCCAGCATTTT. This gives the protein CASTNRVSQPQHF.

The V gene is TRBV19, the J gene TRBJ1-4, with D hard to call. V lost 8 bases and J lost 7, with 8 bases in between. Germline lookup yields CDR1 LNHDA and CDR2 SQIVND (reference sequence). The CDR3 has 11 residues. CDR3 nucleotide sequence: TGTGCCAGTCGCGAGGGTGAAAAACTGTTTTTT. The encoded protein is CASREGEKLFF.

For this clone: A read error may produce the germline difference seen at one junction end. J is TRBJ1-6 and V is TRBV7-7; 8 bases are a match to TRBD1. The CDR3 is made up of 13 amino acids. Germline lookup yields CDR1 SSHAT and CDR2 FNYEAQ (reference sequence). The DNA for the CDR3 is TGTGCTAGCAGCATGGACAGGGATTCACCCCTCCACTTT. This encodes CASSMDRDSPLHF.

This sequence joins TRBV5-1 and TRBJ2-3, with 9 positions matching TRBD2. CDR3 length: 15 residues. Germline CDR1 SGHRS, CDR2 YFSETQ. With 9 bases clipped from V and 4 bases from J, the junction kept 12 bases outside the gene matches. The CDR3 sequence: CATAGGGAMADTQYF. In DNA form, the CDR3 reads TGCGCCACCGCAGGCGGGGGGGCCATGGCAGATACGCAGTATTTT.

Only a few counts were recorded for this clone. The gene calls are TRBV28 and TRBJ2-7; 8 bases match TRBD1. V shed 6 bases and J 3 bases; nucleotides not matched to a gene: 10. CDR3 length: 15 residues. Germline CDR1 and CDR2: MDHEN and SYDVKM. Here the CDR3 reads CASSLIGQGLYEQYF. The CDR3 region has the DNA TGTGCCAGCAGCTTAATTGGACAGGGTCTCTACGAGCAGTACTTC. The entire variable domain, with the rest obtained from reference TRBV28 and TRBJ2-7, is as follows: DVKVTQSSRYLVKRTGEKVFLECVQDMDHENMFWYRQDPGLGLRLIYFSYDVKMKEKGDIPEGYSVSREKKERFSLILESASTNQTSMYLCASSLIGQGLYEQYFGPGTRLTVT.

In its sample, this clone was seen once. The chain joins TRBV4-1 to TRBJ2-3; 8 bases agree with TRBD2. The V segment lost 5 bases and the J segment 0 bases; nucleotides outside the gene matches: 13. The CDR3 consists of 18 residues. Germline values: CDR1 MGHRA, CDR2 YSYEKL. CDR3 coding DNA: TGCGCCAGCAGCTCCCGACTAGCGATGACTACTAGCACAGATACGCAGTATTTT. It encodes CASSSRLAMTTSTDTQYF.

The V and J genes are TRBV7-8 and TRBJ2-5; TRBD2 might be the D (6 bases). CDR3 length: 15 residues. Trimming removed 5 bases at V and 4 bases at J, with 17 bases between. The germline gives CDR1 SGHVS, CDR2 FQNEAQ. The CDR3 is CASSPREGYLETQYF. The CDR3 DNA follows: TGTGCCAGCAGCCCGCGGGAAGGGTATTTAGAGACCCAGTACTTC.

This sequence joins TRBV29-1 and TRBJ1-3; maybe TRBD1 (6 bases). Germline lookup yields CDR1 SQVTM and CDR2 ANQGSEA. The CDR3 runs 15 residues. The V end was cut by 3 bases, the J end by 1 base, with 13 bases between. The DNA for the CDR3 is TGCAGCGTTGATTTGGGGCAGGGGTCTGGAAACACCATATATTTT. As protein: CSVDLGQGSGNTIYF.

The CDR3 sequence is CASSMRGAVPGELFF. The CDR3 DNA reads TGTGCCAGCAGCATGCGGGGGGCCGTCCCCGGGGAGCTGTTTTTT. This chain joins TRBV7-9 and TRBJ2-2, with 8 positions matching TRBD2. The CDR3 runs 15 residues. Trimming cost V 5 bases and J 6 bases; bases outside gene matches: 8. CDR1 and CDR2 (germline): SEHNR, FQNEAQ (reference sequence).

This clone was detected a few times. The chain employs TRBV7-9 and TRBJ1-6; D is possibly TRBD1 (5 bases). This CDR3 is built from 15 residues. Germline CDR1 reads SEHNR; CDR2 reads FQNEAQ (reference sequence). V was shortened by 2 bases and J by 6 bases, with 11 bases between the two germline ends. The CDR3 sequence: CASSLPDSPNSPLHF. The CDR3 DNA sequence: TGTGCCAGCAGCTTACCCGACAGCCCTAATTCACCCCTCCACTTT.

This chain links TRBV19 with TRBJ1-4, with a tentative D call TRBD1 (6 bases). Germline V CDR1 and CDR2: LNHDA, SQIVND (reference sequence). The V end lost 5 bases, the J end lost 7 bases, and 11 bases lay between the germline ends. This CDR3 has 13 residues. The CDR3 bases are TGTGCCAGTAGTGAGGGGGGGGGTGAAAAACTGTTTTTT. Protein product: CASSEGGGEKLFF.

Turning to this clone: The final CDR3 position lacks the conserved phenylalanine or tryptophan, pointing to a likely read error. V gene TRBV6-1 combines with J gene TRBJ1-2; D ambiguous. Germline lookup yields CDR1 MNHNS and CDR2 SASEGT. CDR3 length equals 15 residues. Deletions cut 6 bases from V and 2 bases from J, with 16 bases between. The CDR3 sequence is CASSRSWHLNYGYTL. The CDR3 DNA reads TGTGCCAGCAGCCGAAGTTGGCATTTAAACTATGGCTACACCCTC.

The V call is TRBV7-6, the J call TRBJ2-1, with TRBD2 matching 8 bases. The CDR3 is made up of 17 amino acids. With V trimmed by 2 bases and J by 6 bases, 12 bases remained unmatched. Germline CDR1 and CDR2: SGHVS and FNYEAQ. The CDR3 protein is CASSLFLTSGRANEQFF. In DNA, the CDR3 is TGTGCCAGCAGCTTATTCCTCACTAGCGGTAGAGCCAATGAGCAGTTCTTC.

J is TRBJ1-1 and V is TRBV30; weak D call: TRBD1 (5 bases). This CDR3 comprises 13 residues. V was trimmed by 8 bases and J by 1 base, leaving 14 bases between them. Germline-derived CDR1 and CDR2 are GTSNPN and SVGIG (reference sequence). CDR3 loop: CALIGRGNTEAFF. In DNA form, the CDR3 reads TGTGCCCTTATTGGTAGGGGGAACACTGAAGCTTTCTTT.

The rearrangement joins TRBV5-4 to TRBJ1-1; 10 bases map to TRBD1. In germline, CDR1 is SGHNT, CDR2 YYREEE (reference sequence). V was clipped by 4 bases and J by 0 bases; unmatched bases: 6. This CDR3 spans 16 amino acids. CDR3 nucleotide sequence: TGTGCCAGCAGCCCGGGACAGGGGATTGTGAACACTGAAGCTTTCTTT. Its protein is CASSPGQGIVNTEAFF.

The chain couples TRBV4-2 to TRBJ2-7; possibly TRBD1 for D (5 bases). The CDR3 loop spans 13 amino acids. V dropped 0 bases and J dropped 3 bases, with 6 bases sitting between them. In germline, CDR1 is LGHNA, CDR2 YNFKEQ. The CDR3 bases are TGTGCCAGCAGCCAAGAAGGGGACTACGAGCAGTACTTC. This sequence encodes CASSQEGDYEQYF.

The rearrangement uses TRBV6-5 and TRBJ2-3; 7 positions agree with TRBD1. The CDR3 covers 13 residues. CDR1 is MNHEY and CDR2 is SVGAGI in the germline V gene. J lost 5 bases, V lost 6 bases, and 5 bases had no gene match. The CDR3: CASRRGQQDTQYF. CDR3 nucleotides: TGTGCCAGCAGAAGGGGGCAGCAAGATACGCAGTATTTT.

The chain employs TRBV6-6 and TRBJ2-1; D might be TRBD2 (7 bases). The germline V and J ends were trimmed by 2 bases and 6 bases, with 17 bases remaining between them. Germline assignment: CDR1 MNHNY and CDR2 SVGAGI (reference sequence). The CDR3 totals 16 residues. The CDR3 DNA reads as TGTGCCAGCAGTTACGGGGGGGGGCAGGCTGTCAATGAGCAGTTCTTC. Its protein product is CASSYGGGQAVNEQFF.

The V gene is TRBV5-1, the J gene TRBJ1-2; D possibly corresponds to TRBD1 (6 bases). CDR1 is SGHRS, CDR2 YFSETQ, per germline. The V gene lost 5 bases and the J gene lost 2 bases, with 13 bases spanning the gap. The CDR3 loop spans 14 amino acids. The CDR3 DNA is TGCGCCAGCAGTCCCGGGACACTCAACTATGGCTACACCTTC. This codes for CASSPGTLNYGYTF. The full variable domain, in which reference TRBV5-1 and TRBJ1-2 provide the parts outside the CDR3, is KAGVTQTPRYLIKTRGQQVTLSCSPISGHRSVSWYQQTPGQGLQFLFEYFSETQRNKGNFPGRFSGRQFSNSRSEMNVSTLELGDSALYLCASSPGTLNYGYTFGSGTRLTVV.

This sequence joins TRBV25-1 and TRBJ2-7; 8 bases are a match to TRBD1. V lost 4 bases to trimming and J lost 3 bases; unmatched junction nucleotides: 5. The germline CDR1 and CDR2 sequences are MGHDK and SYGVNS. The CDR3 has 14 residues. The chain's CDR3 is CASSVDRGRYEQYF. The CDR3 DNA reads TGTGCCAGCAGTGTAGACAGGGGACGCTACGAGCAGTACTTC.

The V gene is TRBV28, the J gene TRBJ1-2; TRBD1 is a possible D gene (6 bases). V was clipped by 11 bases and J by 2 bases, with 18 bases between them. Germline V CDR1 and CDR2: MDHEN, SYDVKM. The length of the CDR3 is 14 residues. Here the CDR3 reads CAGAGAGYNYGYTF. DNA of the CDR3: TGTGCCGGCGCGGGGGCGGGGTACAACTATGGCTACACCTTC.